These 20 T cell receptor beta chains were all obtained from the same sample, sequenced in a study of T-cell memory formation after mild COVID-19. TCRdb recomputed calls from the 5' RACE reads with MiXCR, one row per CDR3 protein. The data show 29,000 or so distinct CDR3 sequences, with about 12% seen just once and about 15% held by the top ten. The material sequenced was PBMCs or a T cell subset sorted from them (not recorded which). The receptors were gathered from an adult woman who had mild COVID-19 (a few samples of this study predate the infection). Cell type and time point are not known.

This clonotype has a count of ten or more. This chain joins TRBV3-1 and TRBJ1-5; D is ambiguous. The CDR3 is made up of 14 amino acids. Germline-derived CDR1 and CDR2 are LGHDT and YNNKEL (reference sequence). The V end was cut by 1 base, the J end by 2 bases, with 6 bases between. The CDR3 is CASSQVRGNQPQHF. DNA for the CDR3: TGTGCCAGCAGCCAAGTACGGGGCAATCAGCCCCAGCATTTT.

This clonotype occurred many times. V and J are TRBV5-1 and TRBJ2-1; D perhaps matches TRBD1 (6 bases). The germline CDR1 and CDR2 sequences are SGHRS and YFSETQ. This CDR3 comprises 13 residues. Between the trimmed V and J ends, which lost 4 bases and 8 bases, there was a span of 13 bases. In DNA form, the CDR3 reads TGCGCCAGCAGCCCGGGACACCTCGATGAGCAGTTCTTC. Protein product: CASSPGHLDEQFF.

This clonotype came up many times. The chain recombines TRBV30 with TRBJ2-5, with TRBD1 as a possible D gene (5 bases). Germline CDR1 GTSNPN, CDR2 SVGIG (reference sequence). This CDR3 comprises 13 residues. V shed 0 bases and J shed 3 bases, with 8 bases lying between them. The CDR3 DNA is TGTGCCTGGAGTGTACGACAGAAAGAGACCCAGTACTTC. Translation: CAWSVRQKETQYF.

Ten or more counts support this clonotype. The chain combines TRBV5-4 with TRBJ2-7, with 9 bases matching TRBD1. Per the germline V gene, CDR1 is SGHNT and CDR2 is YYREEE (reference sequence). Trimming at V came to 0 bases and at J to 3 bases, leaving 10 bases not matched to a gene. The CDR3 has 17 residues. The CDR3 sequence is CASSLGSWTGEYYEQYF. Written as DNA, the CDR3 is TGTGCCAGCAGCTTGGGGTCCTGGACAGGGGAGTACTACGAGCAGTACTTC.

This clonotype was detected ten times or more. This chain uses TRBV6-6 with TRBJ1-1; possibly TRBD1 for D (6 bases). Germline V gene lookup returns CDR1 MNHNY and CDR2 SVGAGI (reference sequence). The CDR3 extends over 13 amino acids. Trimming took off 7 bases at V and 4 bases at J, with 13 bases between the two ends. The CDR3 nucleotides are TGTGCCAGCATTCCTCGAGGGGGCACTGAAGCTTTCTTT. The encoded protein is CASIPRGGTEAFF.

This clonotype appeared many times. J is TRBJ2-1 and V is TRBV27; 7 nucleotides align to TRBD2. CDR1 is MNHEY, CDR2 SMNVEV, per germline (reference sequence). Trimming cost V 5 bases and J 6 bases; bases outside gene matches: 10. There are 15 residues in the CDR3. The CDR3, as DNA: TGTGCCAGCAGTCCCCAAGGACTAGTTAGCAATGAGCAGTTCTTC. It yields the protein CASSPQGLVSNEQFF.

This clonotype was found many times. The rearrangement links TRBV4-1 to TRBJ2-1, with D hard to call. CDR3 size: 15 residues. Germline assignment: CDR1 MGHRA and CDR2 YSYEKL. V lost 6 bases and J lost 0, with 12 bases in between. The CDR3 loop reads CASSKDLSSYNEQFF. The CDR3 region has the DNA TGCGCCAGCAGTAAGGACCTGAGCTCCTACAATGAGCAGTTCTTC.

This clonotype has ten or more counts. As DNA, the CDR3 is TGTGCCAGCAGCTTGGTGGGCTCAGGGGGGAACACTGAAGCTTTCTTT. It translates to CASSLVGSGGNTEAFF. This chain uses TRBV5-5 with TRBJ1-1, with 7 nucleotides matching TRBD1. Trimming at V came to 0 bases and at J to 1 base, leaving 6 bases not matched to a gene. From germline, CDR1 is SGHKS and CDR2 YYEKEE (reference sequence). The CDR3 is 16 residues long.

This clonotype has a count of ten or more. The gene calls are TRBV7-3 and TRBJ2-2; D is undetermined. Germline values: CDR1 SGHTA, CDR2 FQGTGA. V was shortened by 6 bases and J by 1 base, with 12 bases between the two germline ends. This CDR3 is 15 amino acids long. The CDR3 sequence is CASRPNPRNTGELFF. The CDR3 region has the DNA TGTGCCAGCAGGCCGAACCCCAGGAACACCGGGGAGCTGTTTTTT.

This clonotype was recorded at least ten times. The chain is built from TRBV7-9 and TRBJ1-1; a weak D match, TRBD1 (5 bases). Trimming pared 1 base from V and 10 bases from J, leaving 10 bases between. CDR1 and CDR2 (germline): SEHNR, FQNEAQ (reference sequence). This CDR3 contains 12 residues. The CDR3: CASSLGGGSAFF. The CDR3 DNA reads TGTGCCAGCAGCTTAGGCGGGGGGTCAGCTTTCTTT. The entire variable domain, with the rest obtained from reference TRBV7-9 and TRBJ1-1, is as follows: DTGVSQNPRHKITKRGQNVTFRCDPISEHNRLYWYRQTLGQGPEFLTYFQNEAQLEKSRLLSDRFSAERPKGSFSTLEIQRTEQGDSAMYLCASSLGGGSAFFGQGTRLTVV.

This clonotype was counted ten times or more. The chain is built from TRBV7-9 and TRBJ2-1; the D call may be TRBD1 or TRBD2 (5 bases each). Germline V CDR1 and CDR2: SEHNR, FQNEAQ (reference sequence). V was cut by 4 bases and J by 0 bases, with 19 bases left in between. This CDR3 is 18 amino acids long. The CDR3 reads CASSSHLGRASSYNEQFF. As DNA, the CDR3 is TGTGCCAGCAGCTCCCACTTGGGACGAGCGAGCTCCTACAATGAGCAGTTCTTC.

There are many counts of this clonotype. The gene calls are TRBV11-2 and TRBJ2-3; possibly TRBD2 for D (6 bases). This CDR3 spans 15 amino acids. Germline V gene data show CDR1 as SGHAT and CDR2 as FQNNGV. Trimming stripped 6 bases from V and 2 bases from J, with 15 bases between. The CDR3 nucleotides read TGTGCCAGCAGAAGACTAGGGATCTCCACAGATACGCAGTATTTT. It yields the protein CASRRLGISTDTQYF.

This clonotype has a count of ten or more. This rearrangement joins TRBV27 to TRBJ2-3; 9 nucleotides match TRBD1. V shed 3 bases, J shed 2 bases, and the junction held 9 bases outside the gene matches. Germline CDR1 and CDR2: MNHEY and SMNVEV (reference sequence). The CDR3 spans 17 residues. The CDR3 loop is CASSFTGGSLLTDTQYF. CDR3 nucleotide sequence: TGTGCCAGCAGTTTCACAGGGGGCTCCCTCCTCACAGATACGCAGTATTTT.

This chain uses TRBV5-6 with TRBJ2-1, with D perhaps TRBD1 (6 bases). Trimming stripped 2 bases from V and 4 bases from J, with 16 bases between. The germline gives CDR1 SGHDT, CDR2 YYEEEE. CDR3 length: 16 residues. The CDR3 loop reads CASSFDRDTGYNEQFF. DNA for the CDR3: TGTGCCAGCAGCTTCGACCGGGACACCGGGTACAATGAGCAGTTCTTC.

Many counts were recorded for this clonotype. The chain carries TRBV9 and TRBJ2-1; 8 bases line up with TRBD1. The germline V gene has CDR1 SGDLS and CDR2 YYNGEE. The CDR3 is made up of 15 amino acids. V gave up 0 bases and J gave up 6 bases; unmatched junction bases: 5. This chain's CDR3 is CASSVEGQALNEQFF. CDR3 coding DNA: TGTGCCAGCAGCGTAGAGGGACAGGCGCTCAATGAGCAGTTCTTC.

In its sample, this clonotype was seen many times. At one end, the junction sequence differs from germline, possibly due to a read error. J is TRBJ2-1 and V is TRBV7-7; 10 bases map to TRBD2. CDR1 SSHAT and CDR2 FNYEAQ come from the germline V gene (reference sequence). The CDR3 is made up of 16 amino acids. CDR3 amino acids: CASSLGASGGYNEQFF. In DNA, the CDR3 is TGTGCTAGCAGCTTGGGGGCTAGCGGGGGCTACAATGAGCAGTTCTTC.

There are many counts of this clonotype. The rearrangement joins TRBV27 to TRBJ1-2; 9 bases line up with TRBD1. The CDR3 has 15 residues. J was trimmed by 7 bases and V by 5 bases; bases with no gene match: 11. The V gene's germline CDR1 is MNHEY and CDR2 SMNVEV (reference sequence). CDR3 protein: CASSAHRGRFGGYTF. Written as DNA, the CDR3 is TGTGCCAGCAGTGCACACAGGGGGCGCTTCGGTGGCTACACCTTC.

This clonotype is judged medium-sized. V and J are TRBV6-5 and TRBJ1-2; 8 bases fit TRBD1. V shed 2 bases, J shed 6 bases, and the junction held 8 bases outside the gene matches. The CDR3 covers 15 residues. Looked up from germline, CDR1 is MNHEY and CDR2 is SVGAGI. The CDR3 nucleotides read TGTGCCAGCAGTTACCGACAGGGGCCGGCGGATGGCTACACCTTC. This sequence encodes CASSYRQGPADGYTF.

The table lists this clonotype with many counts. The gene calls are TRBV2 and TRBJ2-1; TRBD2 aligns across 10 bases. CDR3 size: 12 residues. The germline V gene encodes CDR1 SNHLY and CDR2 FYNNEI. The CDR3 protein is CALAGPYNEQFF. CDR3 sequence (DNA): TGTGCACTAGCGGGACCATACAATGAGCAGTTCTTC.

The sample holds many counts of this clonotype. J is TRBJ2-5 and V is TRBV5-4; 8 bases line up with TRBD1. This CDR3 is 15 amino acids long. Germline V CDR1 and CDR2: SGHNT, YYREEE (reference sequence). V dropped 3 bases and J dropped 5; count of bases not matched to a gene: 9. CDR3 in DNA: TGTGCCAGCAGCTCCGGGACAGGCGTGGGGGAGACCCAGTACTTC. It encodes CASSSGTGVGETQYF.